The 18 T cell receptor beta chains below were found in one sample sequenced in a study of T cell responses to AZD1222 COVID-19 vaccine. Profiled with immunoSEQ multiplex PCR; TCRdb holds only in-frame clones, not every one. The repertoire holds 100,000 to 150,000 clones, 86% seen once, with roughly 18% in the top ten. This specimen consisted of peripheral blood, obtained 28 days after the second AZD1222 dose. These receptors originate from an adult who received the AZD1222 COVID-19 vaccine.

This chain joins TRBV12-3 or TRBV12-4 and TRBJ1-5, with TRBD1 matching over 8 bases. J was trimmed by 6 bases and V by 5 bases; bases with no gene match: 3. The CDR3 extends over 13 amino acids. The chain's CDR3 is CASSAGGRQPQHF. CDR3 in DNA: TGTGCCAGCAGTGCAGGGGGCCGTCAGCCCCAGCATTTT.

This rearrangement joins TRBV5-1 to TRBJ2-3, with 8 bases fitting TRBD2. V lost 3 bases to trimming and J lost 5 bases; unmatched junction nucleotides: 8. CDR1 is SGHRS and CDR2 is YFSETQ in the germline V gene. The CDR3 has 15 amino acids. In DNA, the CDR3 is TGCGCCAGCAGCTCATACGGGGGGGCCGGAGATACGCAGTATTTT. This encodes CASSSYGGAGDTQYF.

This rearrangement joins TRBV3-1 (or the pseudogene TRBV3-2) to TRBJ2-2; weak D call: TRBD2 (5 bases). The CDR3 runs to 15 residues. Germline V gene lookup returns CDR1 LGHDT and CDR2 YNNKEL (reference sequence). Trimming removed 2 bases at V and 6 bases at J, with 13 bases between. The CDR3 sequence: CASSQRGIDSGELFF. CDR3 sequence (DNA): TGTGCCAGCAGCCAACGGGGTATCGATTCCGGGGAGCTGTTTTTT.

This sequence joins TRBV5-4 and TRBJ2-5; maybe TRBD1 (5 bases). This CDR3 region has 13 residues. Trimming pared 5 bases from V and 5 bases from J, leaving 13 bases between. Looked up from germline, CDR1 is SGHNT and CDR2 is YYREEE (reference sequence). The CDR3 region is CASRPQGDETQYF. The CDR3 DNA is TGTGCCAGCAGACCGCAGGGTGACGAGACCCAGTACTTC.

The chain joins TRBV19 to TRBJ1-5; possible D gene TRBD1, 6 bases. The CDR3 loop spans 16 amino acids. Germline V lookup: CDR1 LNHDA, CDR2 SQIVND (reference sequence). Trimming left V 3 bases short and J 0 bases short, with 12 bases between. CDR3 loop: CASSIQPGVSNQPQHF. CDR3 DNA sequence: TGTGCCAGTAGTATTCAGCCAGGGGTTAGCAATCAGCCCCAGCATTTT.

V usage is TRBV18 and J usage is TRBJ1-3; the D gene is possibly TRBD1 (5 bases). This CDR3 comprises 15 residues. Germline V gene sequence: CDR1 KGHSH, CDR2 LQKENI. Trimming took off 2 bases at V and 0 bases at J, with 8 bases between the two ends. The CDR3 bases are TGTGCCAGCTCACCAATGGGGGGCTCTGGAAACACCATATATTTT. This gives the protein CASSPMGGSGNTIYF.

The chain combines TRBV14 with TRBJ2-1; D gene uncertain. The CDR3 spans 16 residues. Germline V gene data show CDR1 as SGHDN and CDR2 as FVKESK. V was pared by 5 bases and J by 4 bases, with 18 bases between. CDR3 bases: TGTGCCAGCAGCAGGATAACCGGGCCCCAGTACAATGAGCAGTTCTTC. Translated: CASSRITGPQYNEQFF.

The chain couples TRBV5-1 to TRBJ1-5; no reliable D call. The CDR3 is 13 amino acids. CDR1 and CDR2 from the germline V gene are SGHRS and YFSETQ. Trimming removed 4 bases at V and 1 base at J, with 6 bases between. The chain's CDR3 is CASSPSSNQPQHF. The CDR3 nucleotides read TGCGCCAGCAGCCCCTCCAGCAATCAGCCCCAGCATTTT.

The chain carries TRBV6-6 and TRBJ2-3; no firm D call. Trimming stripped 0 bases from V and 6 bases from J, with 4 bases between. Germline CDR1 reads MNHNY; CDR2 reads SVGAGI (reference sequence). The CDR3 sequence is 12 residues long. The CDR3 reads CASSYSLDTQYF. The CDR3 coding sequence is TGTGCCAGCAGTTACTCGTTGGATACGCAGTATTTT.

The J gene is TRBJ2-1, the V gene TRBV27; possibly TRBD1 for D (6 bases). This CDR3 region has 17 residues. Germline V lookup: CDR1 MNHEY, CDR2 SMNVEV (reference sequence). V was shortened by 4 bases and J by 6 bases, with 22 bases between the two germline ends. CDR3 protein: CASSSSGVRVAGNEQFF. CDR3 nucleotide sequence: TGTGCCAGCAGTTCCTCAGGGGTCCGGGTTGCTGGCAATGAGCAGTTCTTC.

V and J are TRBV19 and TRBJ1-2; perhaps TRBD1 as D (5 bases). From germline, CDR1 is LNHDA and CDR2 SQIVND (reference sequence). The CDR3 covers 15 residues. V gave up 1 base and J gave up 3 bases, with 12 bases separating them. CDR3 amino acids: CASSIVAGLDYGYTF. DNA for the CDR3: TGTGCCAGTAGTATAGTGGCAGGGTTGGACTATGGCTACACCTTC.

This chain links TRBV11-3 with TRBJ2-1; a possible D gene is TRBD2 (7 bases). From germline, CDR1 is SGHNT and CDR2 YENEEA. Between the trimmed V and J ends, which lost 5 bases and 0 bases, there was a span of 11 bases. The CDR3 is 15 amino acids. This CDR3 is CASSRGGPSYNEQFF. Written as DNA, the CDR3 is TGTGCCAGCAGCCGCGGGGGCCCCTCCTACAATGAGCAGTTCTTC. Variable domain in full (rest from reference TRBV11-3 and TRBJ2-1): EAGVVQSPRYKIIEKKQPVAFWCNPISGHNTLYWYLQNLGQGPELLIRYENEEAVDDSQLPKDRFSAERLKGVDSTLKIQPAELGDSAVYLCASSRGGPSYNEQFFGPGTRLTVL.

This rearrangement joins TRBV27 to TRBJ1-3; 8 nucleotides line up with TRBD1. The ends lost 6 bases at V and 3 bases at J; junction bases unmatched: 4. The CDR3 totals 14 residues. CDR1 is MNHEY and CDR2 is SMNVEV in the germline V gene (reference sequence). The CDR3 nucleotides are TGTGCCAGCAGCTCCGGGACAGGTGGAAACACCATATATTTT. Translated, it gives CASSSGTGGNTIYF.

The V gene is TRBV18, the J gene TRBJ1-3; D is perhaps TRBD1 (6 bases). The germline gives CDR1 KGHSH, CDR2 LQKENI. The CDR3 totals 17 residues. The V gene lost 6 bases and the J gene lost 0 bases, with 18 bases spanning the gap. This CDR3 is CASSEQWDTSSGNTIYF. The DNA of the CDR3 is TGTGCCAGCTCCGAGCAATGGGACACTAGCTCTGGAAACACCATATATTTT.

The CDR3, as DNA: TGTGCCAGTAGTTTCGACACCCTTAGCAATCAGCCCCAGCATTTT. Translating gives CASSFDTLSNQPQHF. The chain is built from TRBV19 and TRBJ1-5, with D hard to call. This CDR3 comprises 15 residues. In germline, CDR1 is LNHDA, CDR2 SQIVND (reference sequence). The germline V and J ends were trimmed by 5 bases and 0 bases, with 11 bases remaining between them.

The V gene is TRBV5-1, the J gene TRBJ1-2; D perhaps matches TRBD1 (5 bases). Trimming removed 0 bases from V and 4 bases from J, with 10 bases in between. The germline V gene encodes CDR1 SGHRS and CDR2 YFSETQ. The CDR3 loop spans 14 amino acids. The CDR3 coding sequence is TGCGCCAGCAGCTTGGTTCAGGGAATCTATGGCTACACCTTC. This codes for CASSLVQGIYGYTF.

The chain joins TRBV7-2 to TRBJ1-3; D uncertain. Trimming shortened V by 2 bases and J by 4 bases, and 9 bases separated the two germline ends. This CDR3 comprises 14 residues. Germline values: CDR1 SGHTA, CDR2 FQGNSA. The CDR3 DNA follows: TGTGCCAGCAGCTTAAGCACGGAAGGAAACACCATATATTTT. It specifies CASSLSTEGNTIYF.

The CDR3 sequence is CASSFSGIDYEQYF. The CDR3 DNA reads TGCGCCAGCAGCTTCTCGGGAATAGACTACGAGCAGTACTTC. V and J are TRBV5-1 and TRBJ2-7; D is possibly TRBD2 (5 bases). Germline CDR1 is SGHRS and CDR2 is YFSETQ. The V gene lost 2 bases and the J gene lost 3 bases, with 12 bases spanning the gap. CDR3 size: 14 residues.